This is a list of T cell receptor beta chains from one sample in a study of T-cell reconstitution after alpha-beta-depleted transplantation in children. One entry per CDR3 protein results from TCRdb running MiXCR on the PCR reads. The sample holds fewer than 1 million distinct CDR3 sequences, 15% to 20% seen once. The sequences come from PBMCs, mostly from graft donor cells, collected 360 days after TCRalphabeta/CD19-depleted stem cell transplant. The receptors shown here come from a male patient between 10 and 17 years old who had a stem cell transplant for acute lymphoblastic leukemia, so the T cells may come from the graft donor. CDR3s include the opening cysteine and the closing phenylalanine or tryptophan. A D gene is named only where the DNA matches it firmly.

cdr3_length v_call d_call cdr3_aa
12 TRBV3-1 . CASAQRSEKLFF
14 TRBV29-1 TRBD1 CSVQGQGATGELFF
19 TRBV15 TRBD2 CATSREYRKLAGLTGELFF
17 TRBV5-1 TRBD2 CASSLEALAGGRDTQYF
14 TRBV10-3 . CAISRGPAAGELFF
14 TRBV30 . CAWSPGQLNYGYTF
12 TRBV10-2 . CASSETGYEQYF
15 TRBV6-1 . CASSDRGDSTDTQYF
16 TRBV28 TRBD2 CASSSRLAGYSYEQYF
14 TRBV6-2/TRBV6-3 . CASTSEWLHNEQFF
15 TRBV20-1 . CSGAILFSRTDTQYF
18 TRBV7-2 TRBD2 CASSSPGLARSSYNEQFF
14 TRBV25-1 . CASSEWQGRGEQYF
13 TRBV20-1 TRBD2 CSARGRGSDTQYF
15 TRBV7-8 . CASSAYRVRNEKLFF
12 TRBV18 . CASSPEGQPQHF
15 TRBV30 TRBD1 CAWSMGTGGIEKLFF
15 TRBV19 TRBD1 CASRIPGQGTGELFF
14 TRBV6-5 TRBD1 CASSRTGWNTEAFF
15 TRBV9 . CASSVDLGLRETQYF
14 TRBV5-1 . CASSAAGSTDTQYF